The source of this T cell receptor (beta chain) is a study of cytomegalovirus exposure and HLA in healthy donors. CDR1 is SQVTM, CDR2 ANQGSEA, per germline. Trimming shortened V by 6 bases and J by 7 bases, and 19 bases separated the two germline ends. This CDR3 has 14 residues. Study conclusions and caveats: A previous analysis found most TCR beta V segments productive roughly 87% or roughly 30% of the time. Reports indicated that the classifier achieved high specificity and sensitivity in diagnosing cytomegalovirus status.

The PCR made use of 60 Vbeta and 13 Jbeta primers. The repertoire was sequenced with immunoSEQ multiplex PCR; TCRdb's copy has only in-frame clones and lacks some. The sample lists approximately 150,000 clones, 65% to 80% seen once, with about 1.5% in the top ten. This clone was counted once. Its antigen is as yet unknown. The chain carries TRBV29-1 and TRBJ2-1; D is possibly TRBD1 (6 bases). The specimen was PBMCs. The clonotype originates from a woman aged 18-35 years in good health and CMV-seronegative. The CDR3 bases are TGCAGCGTGGCCAGGGGCCCTCGCGGTAATGAGCAGTTCTTC. Its protein product is CSVARGPRGNEQFF.